The clone carrying this T cell receptor (beta chain) was counted between two and nine times. This sample was taken from a study of blood T cells in healthy people across ages. The V and J ends lost 0 bases and 6 bases respectively, with 9 bases between them. The CDR3 runs 14 residues. Germline CDR1 and CDR2: LGHDT and YNNKEL (reference sequence). The use of a sample-barcoded 5' primer and a J-beta primer mix characterized a second PCR of about 7 to 12 cycles. TCRdb ran MiXCR on the 5' RACE reads and lists one entry per CDR3 protein. The sample has about 1.8 million distinct CDR3 sequences; roughly 50% are singletons.

The source is a middle-aged woman in good health. This chain connects TRBV3-1 to TRBJ2-1; D is undetermined. Sequenced: blood. The CDR3 bases are TGTGCCAGCAGCCAAGACCCCGTGGTCAATGAGCAGTTCTTC. This codes for CASSQDPVVNEQFF.